Described below is a single T cell receptor delta chain sequence and its context. Its antigen is as yet unknown. Its ends do not fully match the called genes, so a read error is possible. Per germline, CDR1 GEAIGNYY and CDR2 EKD. This CDR3 is 15 amino acids long. The data originate from a study of Vδ1+ human thymocytes. Overall study findings and caveats: Thymic TRG and TRD repertoires appeared highly polyclonal, with Gaussian CDR3 length distributions. Thymic delta-chain repertoires held roughly 18% Vdelta2 sequences and few Vdelta3, despite high sort purity.

The template was reverse-transcribed extracted RNA. Pooled V-gene forward primers with one constant-region reverse primer generated the CDR3 amplicons by multiplex PCR. TCRdb reanalysed the multiplex PCR reads with CATT. Here the sample spans around 76,000 delta-chain clones, approximately 34% being singletons. This clonotype was obtained from a boy under three years old who had congenital heart surgery. Sequencing was carried out using Vdelta1+ gamma-delta thymocytes from the thymus. Subset in this sample: FACS-sorted CD3+ TCRalphabeta- TCRVdelta1+ TCRVdelta2- thymocytes. This chain connects TRDV2 to TRDJ1; no definite D call. The CDR3: CACATEVASTDNLIF. The CDR3, as DNA: TGTGCCTGTGCCACCGAAGTGGCCTCCACCGATAACCTCATCTTT.